These T cell receptor beta chains were read from a single sample in a study of shared clonotypes between healthy human individuals. TCRdb's copy holds only in-frame clones and misses some; the assay was immunoSEQ multiplex PCR. The sample holds roughly 2,300,000 clones, under 95% seen once. What was sequenced was naive CD4+ T cells from PBMCs. These TCRs come from a man aged 18 to 35 in good health. Some clones in this sample may be carry-over from other donors' samples. The conserved cysteine and the conserved F or W are not part of the CDR3 here. The size of a clone is reported for some rows only, either as once, few or many, or as a class for expanded clones.

clone size	CDR3 length	V gene	CDR3 protein
NA	12	TRBV28	ASRPSSRPYEQY
NA	9	TRBV5-1	ASSSTGEQY
NA	14	TRBV6-6	ASSSPHRGSNQPQH
once	14	TRBV25-1	ASSEYHGLLFHGYT
once	13	TRBV5-8	ASSRRPGGAYEQY
NA	11	TRBV7-2	ASTWGGNQPQH
NA	16	TRBV7-2	ASSSSYRRTGFSYEQY
NA	14	TRBV4-3	ASSQESAGSTDTQY
NA	15	TRBV18	ASSPLTRTATYNEQF
NA	12	TRBV28	ASRSTSGSVEQY